These 28 T cell receptor beta chains were all obtained from the same sample, sequenced in a study of T cell changes during pregnancy in multiple sclerosis. Measured with immunoSEQ multiplex PCR; TCRdb has only the in-frame clones, and not every one. The sample has under 120,000 clones, about 89% seen once. The input for sequencing was peripheral blood, taken after pregnancy. These receptors all come from a female donor with multiple sclerosis, enrolled in a pregnancy study.

This chain connects TRBV30 to TRBJ2-1, with 9 bases lining up with TRBD1. With 5 bases clipped from V and 6 bases from J, the junction kept 11 bases outside the gene matches. Germline CDR1 and CDR2: GTSNPN and SVGIG (reference sequence). The CDR3 length is 15 residues. In DNA form, the CDR3 reads TGTGCCTGGGCTCTGGGACAGGGAGGGGTCAATGAGCAGTTCTTC. Its protein is CAWALGQGGVNEQFF. Full variable domain (rest looked up from reference TRBV30 and TRBJ2-1): SQTIHQWPATLVQPVGSPLSLECTVEGTSNPNLYWYRQAAGRGLQLLFYSVGIGQISSEVPQNLSASRPQDRQFILSSKKLLLSDSGFYLCAWALGQGGVNEQFFGPGTRLTVL.

CDR3 DNA sequence: TGTGCCAGCAGTTCGCCGACAGTGGGAAATGAAAAACTGTTTTTT. Protein product: CASSSPTVGNEKLFF. This chain joins TRBV27 and TRBJ1-4; TRBD1 might be the D (5 bases). Deletions cut 4 bases from V and 5 bases from J, with 14 bases between. The CDR3 extends over 15 amino acids. Germline CDR1 is MNHEY and CDR2 is SMNVEV (reference sequence). The variable domain in full, with the rest retrieved from reference TRBV27 and TRBJ1-4, is EAQVTQNPRYLITVTGKKLTVTCSQNMNHEYMSWYRQDPGLGLRQIYYSMNVEVTDKGDVPEGYKVSRKEKRNFPLILESPSPNQTSLYFCASSSPTVGNEKLFFGSGTQLSVL.

The chain joins TRBV5-1 to TRBJ2-5; 7 nucleotides match TRBD2. Trimming took 7 bases from V and 1 from J; bases not matched to a gene: 10. CDR1 and CDR2 (germline): SGHRS, YFSETQ. This CDR3 has 15 residues. CDR3 DNA: TGCGCCAGCTGCGAAGCGGGGACGCCCCAAGAGACCCAGTACTTC. Translated: CASCEAGTPQETQYF.

This chain links TRBV4-1 with TRBJ1-1, with D uncertain. This CDR3 is 14 amino acids long. With 3 bases removed from V and 0 bases from J, the gap between germline ends came to 8 bases. Looked up from germline, CDR1 is MGHRA and CDR2 is YSYEKL. The CDR3 protein is CASSHIGMNTEAFF. CDR3 nucleotides: TGCGCCAGCAGCCACATCGGGATGAACACTGAAGCTTTCTTT.

This rearrangement joins TRBV5-1 to TRBJ2-7; TRBD2 aligns across 10 bases. This CDR3 has 18 amino acids. Germline-derived CDR1 and CDR2 are SGHRS and YFSETQ. The junction had 13 bases not matched to a gene; V was cut back by 0 bases and J by 4 bases. DNA for the CDR3: TGCGCCAGCAGCTTGGAGCTAGCGGGAGATCCTGGGATGTACGAGCAGTACTTC. The encoded protein is CASSLELAGDPGMYEQYF.

The chain is built from TRBV2 and TRBJ2-1; 10 nucleotides align to TRBD1. This CDR3 has 15 residues. V gave up 8 bases and J gave up 3 bases; unmatched junction bases: 7. Germline V CDR1 and CDR2: SNHLY, FYNNEI. Written as DNA, the CDR3 is TGTGCCAGCCGTTCGGGACAGGGGTTCTACAATGAGCAGTTCTTC. The encoded protein is CASRSGQGFYNEQFF.

In its sample, this clone was seen a few times. The chain carries TRBV2 and TRBJ1-5; D might be TRBD1 (5 bases). This CDR3 region has 12 residues. Germline CDR1 and CDR2: SNHLY and FYNNEI. Trimming took 6 bases from V and 6 from J, leaving 9 bases between them. As DNA, the CDR3 is TGTGCCAGCAGAGCCGGGGGTCAGCCCCAGCATTTT. This codes for CASRAGGQPQHF.

This chain's CDR3 is CASGERGDNTDTQYF. The CDR3 DNA is TGTGCCAGCGGGGAGCGGGGGGATAACACAGATACGCAGTATTTT. The chain links TRBV6-4 to TRBJ2-3, with TRBD2 matching 9 bases. The J segment lost 2 bases and the V segment lost 8 bases, leaving 8 bases of the junction unmatched. The CDR3 contains 15 residues. The germline gives CDR1 MRHNA, CDR2 SNTAGT.

The V gene is TRBV6-1, the J gene TRBJ1-5, with 9 bases aligning to TRBD1. In germline, CDR1 is MNHNS, CDR2 SASEGT. The junction had 4 bases not matched to a gene; V was cut back by 5 bases and J by 2 bases. CDR3 length: 15 residues. Here the CDR3 reads CASSQQGAGNQPQHF. In DNA form, the CDR3 reads TGTGCCAGCAGTCAACAGGGGGCTGGCAATCAGCCCCAGCATTTT.

The CDR3 loop reads CASSVQVPSLQETQYF. The CDR3 DNA is TGTGCCAGCAGCGTACAGGTGCCCTCTTTACAAGAGACCCAGTACTTC. The chain carries TRBV7-9 and TRBJ2-5; possible D gene TRBD1, 5 bases. This CDR3 comprises 16 residues. The V gene's germline CDR1 is SEHNR and CDR2 FQNEAQ (reference sequence). The V gene lost 5 bases and the J gene lost 2 bases, with 18 bases spanning the gap. Full variable domain (rest looked up from reference TRBV7-9 and TRBJ2-5): DTGVSQNPRHKITKRGQNVTFRCDPISEHNRLYWYRQTLGQGPEFLTYFQNEAQLEKSRLLSDRFSAERPKGSFSTLEIQRTEQGDSAMYLCASSVQVPSLQETQYFGPGTRLLVL.

The chain recombines TRBV6-5 with TRBJ1-2, with a weak D call TRBD1 (6 bases). The germline V gene encodes CDR1 MNHEY and CDR2 SVGAGI. V lost 5 bases and J 5 bases, leaving 9 bases between the germline ends. The CDR3 is 12 amino acids. In DNA form, the CDR3 reads TGTGCCAGCAGTGGGGGCTGGTATGGCTACACCTTC. It encodes CASSGGWYGYTF.

The chain uses TRBV5-1 and TRBJ1-1; D not certain. The germline V gene encodes CDR1 SGHRS and CDR2 YFSETQ. V was clipped by 0 bases and J by 3 bases, with 9 bases between them. The CDR3 is made up of 14 amino acids. The CDR3 nucleotides are TGCGCCAGCAGCTTGGGCAGGTTTGACACTGAAGCTTTCTTT. Protein product: CASSLGRFDTEAFF.

V and J are TRBV27 and TRBJ1-3, with TRBD1 matching over 8 bases. With V trimmed by 4 bases and J by 6 bases, 5 bases remained unmatched. This CDR3 region has 14 residues. CDR1 and CDR2 (germline): MNHEY, SMNVEV (reference sequence). The CDR3 sequence is CASSSRTGTNTIYF. Here the CDR3 DNA reads TGTGCCAGCAGTTCGAGGACAGGGACAAACACCATATATTTT.

The chain combines TRBV19 with TRBJ1-1; TRBD1 is a possible D gene (5 bases). The length of the CDR3 is 14 residues. Germline CDR1 reads LNHDA; CDR2 reads SQIVND (reference sequence). V lost 1 base and J lost 11, with 17 bases in between. In nucleotides, the CDR3 is TGTGCCAGTAGTATAGGGCCCGCCGGGGGATCGGCTTTCTTT. Translation: CASSIGPAGGSAFF.

This chain connects TRBV6-1 to TRBJ1-2, with D possibly TRBD1 on 6 matching bases. Germline V gives CDR1 MNHNS, CDR2 SASEGT. The germline V and J ends were trimmed by 5 bases and 4 bases, with 23 bases remaining between them. The CDR3 consists of 17 residues. CDR3 protein: CASSQGHGGRRGYGYTF. The CDR3 DNA follows: TGTGCCAGCAGTCAAGGCCATGGGGGCAGAAGGGGCTATGGCTACACCTTC.

The J gene is TRBJ1-5, the V gene TRBV27, with 7 bases identical to TRBD1. The CDR3 extends over 13 amino acids. J gave up 7 bases and V 6 bases, and 6 bases lay outside the gene matches. Germline V gene sequence: CDR1 MNHEY, CDR2 SMNVEV (reference sequence). CDR3 residues: CASRAGGWQPQHF. In nucleotides, the CDR3 is TGTGCCAGCAGAGCAGGGGGTTGGCAGCCCCAGCATTTT.

V and J are TRBV9 and TRBJ1-2, with TRBD1 identical over 7 bases. The germline CDR1 and CDR2 sequences are SGDLS and YYNGEE. This CDR3 has 15 amino acids. V was pared by 0 bases and J by 4 bases, with 6 bases of the junction left unmatched. The CDR3 sequence is CASSVAGGTAYGYTF. DNA for the CDR3: TGTGCCAGCAGCGTAGCGGGTGGGACAGCCTATGGCTACACCTTC.

This chain links TRBV5-6 with TRBJ2-2; 9 nucleotides align to TRBD2. The CDR3 covers 16 residues. Per the germline V gene, CDR1 is SGHDT and CDR2 is YYEEEE. After removal of 2 bases from V and 2 bases from J, the junction contained 4 bases not matched to a gene. The CDR3 protein is CASSLPTSGNTGELFF. CDR3 in DNA: TGTGCCAGCAGCTTACCGACTAGCGGTAACACCGGGGAGCTGTTTTTT.

The V gene is TRBV6-5, the J gene TRBJ2-2, with D possibly TRBD2 on 6 matching bases. The CDR3 totals 15 residues. Per germline, CDR1 MNHEY and CDR2 SVGAGI. V lost 1 base and J 4 bases, leaving 10 bases between the germline ends. The CDR3 is CASSYYGEVTGELFF. The CDR3 DNA reads as TGTGCCAGCAGTTACTATGGGGAGGTCACCGGGGAGCTGTTTTTT.

The rearrangement uses TRBV5-6 and TRBJ1-1, with 9 bases lining up with TRBD1. This CDR3 is built from 14 residues. Trimming removed 3 bases from V and 4 bases from J; junction bases left unmatched: 4. Germline V gives CDR1 SGHDT, CDR2 YYEEEE. In nucleotides, the CDR3 is TGTGCCAGCAGCTGGGGACAGGGTGGCACTGAAGCTTTCTTT. It translates to CASSWGQGGTEAFF.

The V call is TRBV6-6, the J call TRBJ2-5, with D possibly matching TRBD1 (6 bases). Germline CDR1 reads MNHNY; CDR2 reads SVGAGI (reference sequence). The CDR3 has 15 amino acids. Between the trimmed V and J ends, which lost 6 bases and 2 bases, there was a span of 16 bases. As DNA, the CDR3 is TGTGCCAGCAGGGGTATGGGACACCAGCAAGAGACCCAGTACTTC. Its protein product is CASRGMGHQQETQYF.

The genes are TRBV19 and TRBJ2-2, with 7 bases matching TRBD2. The length of the CDR3 is 14 residues. CDR1 and CDR2 from the germline V gene are LNHDA and SQIVND (reference sequence). The V segment lost 1 base and the J segment 6 bases; nucleotides outside the gene matches: 2. The CDR3 spells CASSIVGGAGELFF. The CDR3 nucleotides read TGTGCCAGTAGTATAGTGGGAGGGGCCGGGGAGCTGTTTTTT.

This sequence joins TRBV18 and TRBJ2-7; no reliable D call. Germline values: CDR1 KGHSH, CDR2 LQKENI. V lost 1 base, J lost 8 bases, and 6 bases lay in between. This CDR3 has 11 residues. The CDR3 DNA reads as TGTGCCAGCTCACCACGTCCTCAGCAGTACTTC. This gives the protein CASSPRPQQYF.

The CDR3 coding sequence is TGTGCCAGCAGCCTCCGGGACAGGGAGCTGGGGACTGAAGCTTTCTTT. It specifies CASSLRDRELGTEAFF. The rearrangement joins TRBV13 to TRBJ1-1; 9 bases are shared with TRBD1. The V and J ends lost 5 bases and 5 bases, in that order; junction bases with no gene match: 12. Germline values: CDR1 PRHDT, CDR2 FYEKMQ (reference sequence). The CDR3 spans 16 residues.

The chain uses TRBV10-3 and TRBJ1-3; D remains ambiguous. Germline-derived CDR1 and CDR2 are ENHRY and SYGVKD. The CDR3 extends over 13 amino acids. With 3 bases removed from V and 9 bases from J, the gap between germline ends came to 12 bases. The CDR3 sequence is CAISDRPFTTIYF. In DNA form, the CDR3 reads TGTGCCATCAGTGACAGGCCGTTTACCACCATATATTTT.

The genes are TRBV13 and TRBJ2-3, with D perhaps TRBD2 (6 bases). The CDR3 contains 15 residues. Germline V gene sequence: CDR1 PRHDT, CDR2 FYEKMQ (reference sequence). V lost 6 bases and J lost 2, with 15 bases in between. CDR3 in DNA: TGTGCCAGCAGTTACCGGACTATATCCACAGATACGCAGTATTTT. Its translation: CASSYRTISTDTQYF.

This rearrangement joins TRBV7-9 to TRBJ2-1, with TRBD2 matching over 14 bases. This CDR3 has 17 amino acids. J lost 9 bases, V lost 5 bases, and 12 bases had no gene match. The V gene's germline CDR1 is SEHNR and CDR2 FQNEAQ (reference sequence). The CDR3 DNA follows: TGTGCCAGCAGCCAACCACCGGGACTAGCGGGGGATGGTGAGCAGTTCTTC. Translating it yields CASSQPPGLAGDGEQFF. Complete variable domain (other parts from reference TRBV7-9 and TRBJ2-1): DTGVSQNPRHKITKRGQNVTFRCDPISEHNRLYWYRQTLGQGPEFLTYFQNEAQLEKSRLLSDRFSAERPKGSFSTLEIQRTEQGDSAMYLCASSQPPGLAGDGEQFFGPGTRLTVL.

The rearrangement uses TRBV2 and TRBJ1-1, with TRBD1 identical over 7 bases. The CDR3 consists of 15 residues. Germline V gene sequence: CDR1 SNHLY, CDR2 FYNNEI. J lost 5 bases, V lost 5 bases, and 11 bases had no gene match. The CDR3 loop is CASSTFSKGATEAFF. The CDR3 DNA reads TGTGCCAGCAGTACCTTCTCGAAGGGGGCAACTGAAGCTTTCTTT.